This T cell receptor (beta chain) was recovered during a study of somatic mutations in cytotoxic T cells in rheumatoid arthritis. Trimming cost V 0 bases and J 6 bases, with 12 bases left between them. Germline loops: CDR1 SGHVS, CDR2 FQNEAQ. The CDR3 length is 14 residues. This clone has just a few counts. What it recognizes is unknown. Notes on the study in general: The study found CD8+ clonality increased with age in rheumatoid arthritis patients, not healthy controls. Within 8 of 65 patients, the single biggest CD8+ clone made up more than 20% of CD8+ cells.

Produced via immunoSEQ multiplex PCR; TCRdb's table is partial and in-frame only. The data show approximately 5,500 clones, 78% seen once. Source material: CD8+ T cells sorted from blood. The clonotype originates from an adult with rheumatoid arthritis. The rearrangement uses TRBV7-8 and TRBJ2-7, with D perhaps TRBD2 (7 bases). In nucleotides, the CDR3 is TGTGCCAGCAGCTTAGCGCAGGGAGGGGGCGAGCAGTACTTC. As protein: CASSLAQGGGEQYF.